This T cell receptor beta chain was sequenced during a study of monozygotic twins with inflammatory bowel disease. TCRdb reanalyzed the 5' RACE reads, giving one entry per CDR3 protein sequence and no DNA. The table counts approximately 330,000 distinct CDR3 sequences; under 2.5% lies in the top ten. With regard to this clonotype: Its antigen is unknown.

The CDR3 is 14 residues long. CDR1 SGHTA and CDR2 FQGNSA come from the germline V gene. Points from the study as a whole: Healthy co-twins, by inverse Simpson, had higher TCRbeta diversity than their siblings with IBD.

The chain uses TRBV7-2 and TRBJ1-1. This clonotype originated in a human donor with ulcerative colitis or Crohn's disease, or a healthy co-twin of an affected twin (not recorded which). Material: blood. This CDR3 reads CASSLRMRDTEAFF.